Below are 31 T cell receptor beta chains sequenced from a single sample in a study of CD8 T cells in Susac syndrome. RNA in amounts of roughly 0.5 to 1 ug was reverse transcribed with random hexamers. TCRdb independently ran MiXCR on the immunoSEQ multiplex PCR reads; one entry per CDR3 protein. The sample lists 150,000 to 200,000 distinct CDR3 sequences; roughly nine tenths were seen once. Sequencing input: CD4+ T cells from PBMCs. The source is a human donor with Susac syndrome.

This clonotype was seen only once. The CDR3 loop reads CASRHRGNSDTQYF. Written as DNA, the CDR3 is TGTGCCAGCAGACATAGGGGTAATTCAGATACGCAGTATTTT. The J gene is TRBJ2-3, the V gene TRBV14; D possibly corresponds to TRBD1 (5 bases). The V and J ends lost 6 bases and 4 bases respectively, with 14 bases between them. The CDR3 contains 14 residues. The germline V gene encodes CDR1 SGHDN and CDR2 FVKESK.

The chain employs TRBV29-1 and TRBJ1-2; D is unclear. The germline V gene has CDR1 SQVTM and CDR2 ANQGSEA. The CDR3 totals 14 residues. V gave up 7 bases and J gave up 8 bases, with 23 bases separating them. The CDR3 reads CSAPERLSGRGYTF. In DNA, the CDR3 is TGCAGCGCTCCCGAGAGGCTCTCTGGTAGGGGCTACACCTTC.

The rearrangement uses TRBV2 and TRBJ2-1; the D gene is possibly TRBD1 (5 bases). Trimming left V 8 bases short and J 10 bases short, with 9 bases between. This CDR3 has 10 amino acids. The germline V gene encodes CDR1 SNHLY and CDR2 FYNNEI. This chain's CDR3 is CASGPGEQFF. The CDR3 DNA sequence: TGTGCCAGCGGTCCAGGGGAGCAGTTCTTC.

The chain recombines TRBV4-2 with TRBJ2-7, with 9 positions matching TRBD2. The V segment lost 1 base and the J segment 2 bases; nucleotides outside the gene matches: 6. This CDR3 is built from 16 residues. Germline-derived CDR1 and CDR2 are LGHNA and YNFKEQ. CDR3 sequence reads: CASSQGGSGGTYEQYF. For the CDR3, the DNA is TGTGCCAGCAGCCAAGGGGGTAGCGGGGGAACCTACGAGCAGTACTTC.

The chain joins TRBV7-9 to TRBJ2-3; 8 bases map to TRBD2. The CDR3 runs 19 residues. The germline CDR1 and CDR2 sequences are SEHNR and FQNEAQ (reference sequence). V was clipped by 2 bases and J by 3 bases; unmatched bases: 16. CDR3 bases: TGTGCCAGCAGCTTAAAAACATTCCGGGACCCTAGCGGGACAGATACGCAGTATTTT. This codes for CASSLKTFRDPSGTDTQYF.

V usage is TRBV5-4 and J usage is TRBJ2-2, with 11 bases lining up with TRBD1. Germline V gene lookup returns CDR1 SGHNT and CDR2 YYREEE (reference sequence). This CDR3 is built from 15 residues. J gave up 5 bases and V 4 bases, and 4 bases lay outside the gene matches. The CDR3 is CASSMDRGQTGELFF. The DNA of the CDR3 is TGTGCCAGCAGCATGGACAGGGGGCAGACCGGGGAGCTGTTTTTT.

The table lists this clonotype with a few counts. The chain combines TRBV2 with TRBJ1-2, with unresolved D. The V and J ends lost 3 bases and 4 bases respectively, with 6 bases between them. Per the germline V gene, CDR1 is SNHLY and CDR2 is FYNNEI. The CDR3 is 12 amino acids. DNA of the CDR3: TGTGCCAGCAGTGAGGGAGGCTATGGCTACACCTTC. Amino acid sequence: CASSEGGYGYTF.

The chain couples TRBV4-1 to TRBJ2-3; D not certain. The CDR3 totals 16 residues. The germline V gene encodes CDR1 MGHRA and CDR2 YSYEKL. V lost 0 bases to trimming and J lost 0 bases, with 10 bases between them. The CDR3 coding sequence is TGCGCCAGCAGCCAAGATTGGTACGCTAGCACAGATACGCAGTATTTT. It specifies CASSQDWYASTDTQYF.

The chain is built from TRBV20-1 and TRBJ2-1; TRBD2 matches 11 bases. The CDR3 is 15 amino acids. CDR1 DFQATT and CDR2 SNEGSKA come from the germline V gene (reference sequence). J gave up 5 bases and V 1 base, and 4 bases lay outside the gene matches. The CDR3 bases are TGCAGTGCTAGAGTGGCGACTAGCGGGGACAATGAGCAGTTCTTC. Translated: CSARVATSGDNEQFF.

The chain carries TRBV9 and TRBJ2-7; no reliable D call. CDR3 size: 15 residues. Trimming pared 0 bases from V and 2 bases from J, leaving 12 bases between. Germline lookup yields CDR1 SGDLS and CDR2 YYNGEE. The CDR3 protein is CASSVAAADPYEQYF. As DNA, the CDR3 is TGTGCCAGCAGCGTAGCGGCAGCAGACCCCTACGAGCAGTACTTC.

The chain uses TRBV29-1 and TRBJ1-2; TRBD1 agrees at 8 bases. Trimming at V came to 4 bases and at J to 7 bases, leaving 5 bases not matched to a gene. CDR3 length equals 12 residues. Germline V gene sequence: CDR1 SQVTM, CDR2 ANQGSEA. CDR3 sequence: CSVGGQDSGYTF. In nucleotides, the CDR3 is TGCAGCGTTGGGGGACAGGACTCTGGCTACACCTTC.

This clonotype was observed once. The CDR3 coding sequence is TGTGCCAGTAGTACCCGGGCCCACAATGAGCAGTTCTTC. It yields the protein CASSTRAHNEQFF. The V call is TRBV19, the J call TRBJ2-1; D is unclear. CDR3 length: 13 residues. CDR1 is LNHDA, CDR2 SQIVND, per germline (reference sequence). The V and J ends lost 4 bases and 5 bases respectively, with 9 bases between them.

The rearrangement uses TRBV5-4 and TRBJ2-7, with a possible D match to TRBD2 (5 bases). Germline loops: CDR1 SGHNT, CDR2 YYREEE (reference sequence). The CDR3 has 16 amino acids. Trimming removed 3 bases at V and 2 bases at J, with 18 bases between. CDR3 sequence: CASSSHHSGVAYEQYF. DNA of the CDR3: TGTGCCAGCAGCTCACACCATTCCGGGGTAGCCTACGAGCAGTACTTC.

The sample holds one count of this clonotype. The V gene is TRBV10-2, the J gene TRBJ2-5; 9 positions match TRBD1. The V gene end was trimmed by 4 bases and the J gene end by 4 bases; junction bases not matched to a gene: 7. CDR3 length equals 15 residues. In germline, CDR1 is WSHSY, CDR2 SAAADI. DNA for the CDR3: TGCGCCAGCAGTGCGGGACAGGGAAAGGGAGAGACCCAGTACTTC. Translation gives CASSAGQGKGETQYF.

Only one count was recorded for this clonotype. This chain joins TRBV19 and TRBJ1-1; the D gene is possibly TRBD1 (5 bases). V shed 7 bases and J shed 5 bases, with 17 bases lying between them. The CDR3 spans 14 residues. Germline V gives CDR1 LNHDA, CDR2 SQIVND (reference sequence). CDR3 in DNA: TGTGCCAGTACTACGGGAGGAGGGGTGACTGAAGCTTTCTTT. Residues: CASTTGGGVTEAFF. Full variable domain (outside the CDR3, taken from reference TRBV19 and TRBJ1-1): DGGITQSPKYLFRKEGQNVTLSCEQNLNHDAMYWYRQDPGQGLRLIYYSQIVNDFQKGDIAEGYSVSREKKESFPLTVTSAQKNPTAFYLCASTTGGGVTEAFFGQGTRLTVV.

The chain employs TRBV5-8 and TRBJ2-3; D not certain. This CDR3 contains 14 residues. Germline CDR1 SGHTS, CDR2 YDEGEE. V lost 4 bases to trimming and J lost 2 bases, with 11 bases between them. The CDR3, as DNA: TGTGCCAGCAGCCTCCCTGGGAACACAGATACGCAGTATTTT. Protein product: CASSLPGNTDTQYF.

This chain joins TRBV12-3 or TRBV12-4 and TRBJ2-2, with 9 bases aligning to TRBD1. The CDR3 runs to 15 residues. V lost 6 bases to trimming and J lost 6 bases; unmatched junction nucleotides: 8. The CDR3 DNA reads as TGTGCCAGCAGGTCGACAGGGGGTTTCGCCGGGGAGCTGTTTTTT. Protein: CASRSTGGFAGELFF.

This clonotype showed up just once. The chain has TRBV3-1 and TRBJ2-7, with TRBD2 matching over 12 bases. CDR1 LGHDT and CDR2 YNNKEL come from the germline V gene (reference sequence). The CDR3 is 16 residues long. The V gene end was trimmed by 0 bases and the J gene end by 5 bases; junction bases not matched to a gene: 5. CDR3 bases: TGTGCCAGCAGCCAAGAACGACTAGCGGGAGCCCACGAGCAGTACTTC. Encoded protein: CASSQERLAGAHEQYF.

The rearrangement uses TRBV28 and TRBJ1-5, with D unclear. V was trimmed by 1 base and J by 0 bases, leaving 4 bases between them. The CDR3 extends over 14 amino acids. Germline CDR1 and CDR2: MDHEN and SYDVKM. CDR3 protein: CASSLSSSNQPQHF. In nucleotides, the CDR3 is TGTGCCAGCAGTTTATCGTCTAGCAATCAGCCCCAGCATTTT.

This rearrangement joins TRBV25-1 to TRBJ1-6; D perhaps matches TRBD1 (6 bases). The CDR3 is 13 amino acids. With 7 bases removed from V and 5 bases from J, the gap between germline ends came to 9 bases. The germline V gene has CDR1 MGHDK and CDR2 SYGVNS. CDR3 bases: TGTGCCAGCACAGACAGGCATAATTCACCCCTCCACTTT. The encoded protein is CASTDRHNSPLHF.

CDR3 DNA: TGTGCTAGTGGTCAGGGACAGGGGGCGCTCAATGAGCAGTTCTTC. The encoded protein is CASGQGQGALNEQFF. This rearrangement joins TRBV12-5 to TRBJ2-1; 12 bases agree with TRBD1. This CDR3 is 15 amino acids long. The V gene's germline CDR1 is LGHNT and CDR2 FRNRAP. V dropped 5 bases and J dropped 6; count of bases not matched to a gene: 5.

V usage is TRBV5-1 and J usage is TRBJ1-2; no firm D call. V shed 0 bases and J shed 3 bases, with 6 bases lying between them. The CDR3 extends over 13 amino acids. From germline, CDR1 is SGHRS and CDR2 YFSETQ. CDR3 bases: TGCGCCAGCAGCTTGGGGGCGGACTATGGCTACACCTTC. Translating gives CASSLGADYGYTF.

This chain links TRBV20-1 with TRBJ2-7; 8 nucleotides agree with TRBD2. The CDR3 contains 16 residues. Germline CDR1 DFQATT, CDR2 SNEGSKA (reference sequence). J was trimmed by 2 bases and V by 6 bases; bases with no gene match: 15. The CDR3 protein is CSAQLTGGGDPYEQYF. DNA for the CDR3: TGCAGTGCACAACTTACGGGGGGGGGAGACCCCTACGAGCAGTACTTC.

The chain links TRBV5-1 to TRBJ1-6, with 7 bases lining up with TRBD1. The CDR3 has 16 amino acids. The germline V gene encodes CDR1 SGHRS and CDR2 YFSETQ. Unmatched junction bases numbered 3, after V lost 3 bases and J lost 0 bases. For the CDR3, the DNA is TGCGCCAGCAGCTCAGGACAGGACTCCTATAATTCACCCCTCCACTTT. This codes for CASSSGQDSYNSPLHF. The entire variable domain, with the rest obtained from reference TRBV5-1 and TRBJ1-6, is as follows: KAGVTQTPRYLIKTRGQQVTLSCSPISGHRSVSWYQQTPGQGLQFLFEYFSETQRNKGNFPGRFSGRQFSNSRSEMNVSTLELGDSALYLCASSSGQDSYNSPLHFGNGTRLTVT.

CDR3 region: CASSMAGDREQFF. For the CDR3, the DNA is TGTGCCAGTAGCATGGCGGGGGATCGAGAGCAGTTCTTC. The J gene is TRBJ2-1, the V gene TRBV19; 7 positions match TRBD2. The CDR3 runs to 13 residues. CDR1 is LNHDA, CDR2 SQIVND, per germline (reference sequence). The trim removed 6 bases at V and 10 bases at J, leaving 9 bases unmatched.

This chain joins TRBV3-1 and TRBJ1-2; weak D call: TRBD1 (6 bases). Trimming cost V 3 bases and J 8 bases, with 13 bases left between them. The CDR3 loop spans 13 amino acids. Germline CDR1 LGHDT, CDR2 YNNKEL (reference sequence). CDR3 protein: CASSHWQGRGYTF. The CDR3 DNA reads TGTGCCAGCAGCCACTGGCAGGGGCGAGGCTACACCTTC. Based on the CDR3 plus reference TRBV3-1 and TRBJ1-2, the full variable domain is DTAVSQTPKYLVTQMGNDKSIKCEQNLGHDTMYWYKQDSKKFLKIMFSYNNKELIINETVPNRFSPKSPDKAHLNLHINSLELGDSAVYFCASSHWQGRGYTFGSGTRLTVV.

CDR3 in DNA: TGTGCCAGCTCACCACTACAGGACACAGGGTTCACTGAAGCTTTCTTT. Protein product: CASSPLQDTGFTEAFF. The chain carries TRBV18 and TRBJ1-1; a weak D match, TRBD1 (6 bases). From germline, CDR1 is KGHSH and CDR2 LQKENI. This CDR3 has 16 amino acids. V was clipped by 1 base and J by 4 bases, with 16 bases between them.

The chain joins TRBV11-2 to TRBJ1-5, with unresolved D. Trimming took off 0 bases at V and 6 bases at J, with 9 bases between the two ends. From germline, CDR1 is SGHAT and CDR2 FQNNGV. The CDR3 is 14 residues long. The CDR3 DNA reads TGTGCCAGCAGCTTAGAAGTAGTAGGTCAGCCCCAGCATTTT. This gives the protein CASSLEVVGQPQHF. The whole variable domain, filled in from reference TRBV11-2 and TRBJ1-5, reads EAGVAQSPRYKIIEKRQSVAFWCNPISGHATLYWYQQILGQGPKLLIQFQNNGVVDDSQLPKDRFSAERLKGVDSTLKIQPAKLEDSAVYLCASSLEVVGQPQHFGDGTRLSIL.

The DNA of the CDR3 is TGCAGTGCTAGAGGAGGGCGGGGCGACGAGAAAGGACTATACAATGAGCAGTTCTTC. Amino acid sequence: CSARGGRGDEKGLYNEQFF. The chain has TRBV20-1 and TRBJ2-1, with a weak D call TRBD2 (6 bases). This CDR3 comprises 19 residues. The V gene lost 1 base and the J gene lost 4 bases, with 26 bases spanning the gap. In germline, CDR1 is DFQATT, CDR2 SNEGSKA (reference sequence).

The rearrangement joins TRBV30 to TRBJ1-5, with 10 bases matching TRBD1. The J segment lost 5 bases and the V segment lost 2 bases, leaving 6 bases of the junction unmatched. The CDR3 length is 15 residues. Germline V gene sequence: CDR1 GTSNPN, CDR2 SVGIG (reference sequence). For the CDR3, the DNA is TGTGCCTGGAGTCCCCTGGACAGGGGGGATCAGCCCCAGCATTTT. This gives the protein CAWSPLDRGDQPQHF.

The V and J genes are TRBV19 and TRBJ1-5, with 11 bases fitting TRBD1. Per the germline V gene, CDR1 is LNHDA and CDR2 is SQIVND (reference sequence). This CDR3 contains 15 residues. Trimming removed 3 bases from V and 5 bases from J; junction bases left unmatched: 3. DNA for the CDR3: TGTGCCAGTAGTATTGGGGACAGGGGGTATCAGCCCCAGCATTTT. Its protein is CASSIGDRGYQPQHF.